A single sample is the source of the 22 T cell receptor beta chains below, sequenced in a study of shared clonotypes between healthy human individuals. Method: immunoSEQ multiplex PCR; TCRdb's copy keeps in-frame clones and lacks some. This table has under 2,500,000 clones, around 95% appearing once. The sample consisted of naive CD4+ T cells sorted from blood. Stated subset: CD45RA+ positively selected. The receptor source for this set is a man between 18 and 35 years old in good health.

The chain uses TRBV7-2 and TRBJ2-7; 7 bases agree with TRBD2. V lost 4 bases to trimming and J lost 6 bases; unmatched junction nucleotides: 6. Germline CDR1 is SGHTA and CDR2 is FQGNSA. The CDR3 totals 13 residues. The CDR3 loop is CASSWGGAGEQYF. CDR3 DNA: TGTGCCAGCAGCTGGGGGGGAGCCGGCGAGCAGTACTTC.

Worth noting for this clone: Different DNA sequences within this sample yield the same CDR3. This chain connects TRBV5-1 to TRBJ1-5; tentatively, D is TRBD1 (6 bases). The V end lost 0 bases, the J end lost 6 bases, and 13 bases lay between the germline ends. Germline V gene data show CDR1 as SGHRS and CDR2 as YFSETQ. This CDR3 has 15 residues. The CDR3 DNA follows: TGCGCCAGCAGCTTGGCCGGGGGGGCCGGTCAGCCCCAGCATTTT. Its protein product is CASSLAGGAGQPQHF.

The rearrangement links TRBV6-5 to TRBJ1-2; no firm D call. The CDR3 runs 11 residues. Germline V gene lookup returns CDR1 MNHEY and CDR2 SVGAGI. V shed 6 bases and J shed 8 bases, with 10 bases lying between them. For the CDR3, the DNA is TGTGCCAGCAGGGCCTCAGGCGGCTACACCTTC. Its protein product is CASRASGGYTF.

This chain links TRBV28 with TRBJ2-3, with 10 bases aligning to TRBD2. The germline CDR1 and CDR2 sequences are MDHEN and SYDVKM. The CDR3 runs to 16 residues. Trimming at V came to 3 bases and at J to 2 bases, leaving 5 bases not matched to a gene. CDR3 residues: CASSFSGTSVTDTQYF. The CDR3 region has the DNA TGTGCCAGCAGTTTCAGCGGGACTAGCGTCACAGATACGCAGTATTTT.

In the case of this clone: Other DNA sequences in this sample translate to the same CDR3. V and J are TRBV7-2 and TRBJ2-7; 8 nucleotides line up with TRBD1. V was clipped by 3 bases and J by 2 bases; unmatched bases: 3. The CDR3 extends over 14 amino acids. CDR1 is SGHTA, CDR2 FQGNSA, per germline. The DNA for the CDR3 is TGTGCCAGCAGCTTTGCAGGGGGCCCCTACGAGCAGTACTTC. The encoded protein is CASSFAGGPYEQYF.

The genes are TRBV5-1 and TRBJ2-3, with D possibly being TRBD2 (6 bases). CDR1 is SGHRS, CDR2 YFSETQ, per germline. V shed 5 bases and J shed 4 bases, with 14 bases lying between them. The CDR3 has 14 amino acids. The CDR3 sequence: CASRGAGGSDTQYF. In DNA, the CDR3 is TGCGCCAGCAGAGGAGCGGGCGGGTCAGATACGCAGTATTTT.

The J gene is TRBJ1-6, the V gene TRBV6-5; a weak D match, TRBD1 (6 bases). Deletions cut 0 bases from V and 7 bases from J, with 13 bases between. This CDR3 has 16 residues. Per germline, CDR1 MNHEY and CDR2 SVGAGI. The CDR3 DNA reads TGTGCCAGCAGTTACTCGCGTCCAGGGGTCAATTCACCCCTCCACTTT. Translation gives CASSYSRPGVNSPLHF.

The chain recombines TRBV27 with TRBJ2-2, with 8 bases aligning to TRBD1. This CDR3 is 16 amino acids long. V dropped 1 base and J dropped 3; count of bases not matched to a gene: 4. Germline V gene lookup returns CDR1 MNHEY and CDR2 SMNVEV (reference sequence). CDR3 sequence reads: CASSLFGTGYTGELFF. The CDR3 DNA is TGTGCCAGCAGTTTATTTGGGACAGGCTACACCGGGGAGCTGTTTTTT.

This clone was seen a handful of times. The chain uses TRBV29-1 and TRBJ1-1; maybe TRBD1 (5 bases). Germline V lookup: CDR1 SQVTM, CDR2 ANQGSEA. The length of the CDR3 is 14 residues. V was pared by 5 bases and J by 0 bases, with 13 bases between. The CDR3 DNA reads as TGCAGCGTTAAGAACAGGTTCATGAACACTGAAGCTTTCTTT. Protein sequence: CSVKNRFMNTEAFF. The full variable domain, completed using reference TRBV29-1 and TRBJ1-1, is SAVISQKPSRDICQRGTSLTIQCQVDSQVTMMFWYRQQPGQSLTLIATANQGSEATYESGFVIDKFPISRPNLTFSTLTVSNMSPEDSSIYLCSVKNRFMNTEAFFGQGTRLTVV.

The chain employs TRBV7-9 and TRBJ1-2; 9 bases line up with TRBD1. The germline CDR1 and CDR2 sequences are SEHNR and FQNEAQ (reference sequence). J gave up 6 bases and V 4 bases, and 3 bases lay outside the gene matches. The CDR3 is 13 residues long. CDR3 nucleotides: TGTGCCAGCAGCTGGGACAGGGTGGATGGCTACACCTTC. Translated, it gives CASSWDRVDGYTF.

This rearrangement joins TRBV30 to TRBJ2-3; 9 nucleotides match TRBD2. V shed 0 bases, J shed 5 bases, and the junction held 9 bases outside the gene matches. This CDR3 has 16 amino acids. The germline CDR1 and CDR2 sequences are GTSNPN and SVGIG (reference sequence). The CDR3 DNA reads TGTGCCTGGAGTGTAGGTTCTAGCGGGGCTGGAGATACGCAGTATTTT. Its protein is CAWSVGSSGAGDTQYF.

This chain uses TRBV21-1 with TRBJ1-6. TRBV21-1 is shown as a pseudogene. The CDR3 spans 15 residues. The CDR3 sequence: CASSQKLALGSPLHF. CDR3 coding DNA: TGTGCCAGCAGCCAAAAACTGGCATTAGGATCACCCCTCCACTTT.

J is TRBJ2-7 and V is TRBV30; D might be TRBD2 (5 bases). CDR1 and CDR2 from the germline V gene are GTSNPN and SVGIG (reference sequence). The CDR3 has 13 residues. Trimming removed 5 bases from V and 1 base from J, with 12 bases in between. CDR3 sequence: CAWGEGSSYEQYF. The CDR3 bases are TGTGCCTGGGGCGAGGGATCTTCCTACGAGCAGTACTTC.

This clone has a single count. This chain joins TRBV4-2 and TRBJ2-2, with 10 positions matching TRBD2. The CDR3 is 17 amino acids. Germline V gene lookup returns CDR1 LGHNA and CDR2 YNFKEQ. Losses at the gene ends were 4 bases for V and 5 bases for J; bases not matched to a gene: 10. The CDR3 region is CASSPSSGLAETGELFF. The CDR3 coding sequence is TGTGCCAGCAGCCCCTCGAGTGGACTAGCGGAGACCGGGGAGCTGTTTTTT.

This clone was detected only once. This sequence joins TRBV6-1 and TRBJ1-6; no reliable D call. V was clipped by 8 bases and J by 6 bases, with 14 bases between them. The CDR3 length is 14 residues. Per germline, CDR1 MNHNS and CDR2 SASEGT. The CDR3 region is CASLLSDPNSPLHF. DNA for the CDR3: TGTGCCAGCCTTCTTTCGGACCCTAATTCACCCCTCCACTTT.

This clone was seen just once. The chain recombines TRBV6-1 with TRBJ1-4; D unresolved. The CDR3 extends over 15 amino acids. Germline assignment: CDR1 MNHNS and CDR2 SASEGT. The V and J ends lost 5 bases and 0 bases respectively, with 10 bases between them. The CDR3 loop reads CASSTPRATNEKLFF. The CDR3 nucleotides are TGTGCCAGCAGTACCCCACGGGCAACTAATGAAAAACTGTTTTTT.

The chain combines TRBV6-6 with TRBJ1-1; 7 bases line up with TRBD1. The germline V gene encodes CDR1 MNHNY and CDR2 SVGAGI (reference sequence). This CDR3 has 15 amino acids. The ends lost 6 bases at V and 0 bases at J; junction bases unmatched: 7. In nucleotides, the CDR3 is TGTGCCAGCAGCCCCGGGACAGTCCTGAACACTGAAGCTTTCTTT. Its protein product is CASSPGTVLNTEAFF.

The table lists this clone with a count of one. The chain carries TRBV18 and TRBJ2-7; D is possibly TRBD2 (5 bases). Germline V CDR1 and CDR2: KGHSH, LQKENI. The V end lost 2 bases, the J end lost 5 bases, and 16 bases lay between the germline ends. The length of the CDR3 is 15 residues. In DNA, the CDR3 is TGTGCCAGCTCACCATTCCTCTCAGAGGGCCACGAGCAGTACTTC. It specifies CASSPFLSEGHEQYF.

Only a few counts were recorded for this clone. This chain joins TRBV5-4 and TRBJ1-4; 10 bases align to TRBD1. The V segment lost 4 bases and the J segment 4 bases; nucleotides outside the gene matches: 13. Germline CDR1 reads SGHNT; CDR2 reads YYREEE (reference sequence). This CDR3 is built from 18 residues. CDR3: CASSQYFSGTGVNEKLFF. CDR3 in DNA: TGTGCCAGCAGCCAATATTTCTCCGGGACAGGGGTTAATGAAAAACTGTTTTTT.

In this sample, this clone turned up a few times. This sequence joins TRBV30 and TRBJ2-3; D unclear. The CDR3 consists of 12 residues. CDR1 is GTSNPN, CDR2 SVGIG, per germline (reference sequence). V shed 5 bases and J shed 6 bases, with 12 bases lying between them. The CDR3 sequence is CAWVVGKDTQYF. DNA for the CDR3: TGTGCCTGGGTGGTAGGGAAGGATACGCAGTATTTT.

V and J are TRBV29-1 and TRBJ1-1; D perhaps matches TRBD1 (5 bases). The CDR3 spans 14 residues. Germline CDR1 is SQVTM and CDR2 is ANQGSEA. With 4 bases removed from V and 5 bases from J, the gap between germline ends came to 17 bases. The chain's CDR3 is CSVVWAGKGTEAFF. The CDR3, as DNA: TGCAGCGTTGTATGGGCAGGGAAAGGAACTGAAGCTTTCTTT.

The genes are TRBV7-2 and TRBJ2-3; the match to TRBD2 covers 7 bases. The length of the CDR3 is 14 residues. Germline V gene data show CDR1 as SGHTA and CDR2 as FQGNSA. V was pared by 5 bases and J by 3 bases, with 5 bases of the junction left unmatched. The DNA of the CDR3 is TGTGCCAGCAGCCCGGGACTATTTACAGATACGCAGTATTTT. Residues: CASSPGLFTDTQYF.